Listed below are T cell receptor beta chains from one sample, sequenced in a study of T cell changes during pregnancy in multiple sclerosis. Using immunoSEQ multiplex PCR, the repertoire was profiled, and TCRdb retains in-frame clones only, with some absent. The data show tens of thousands of clones, roughly 90% seen once. The sequences come from peripheral blood, collected in the second trimester of pregnancy. The receptor set was obtained from a female donor in good health, enrolled as a control in a pregnancy study. The CDR3 runs from the conserved cysteine through the conserved F or W. A clone size is listed for some rows: how often the clone was seen (once, few, many), or a class if it is expanded.

V gene | clone size | CDR3 protein
TRBV5-1 | - | CASKAGTGANVLTF
TRBV6-1 | once | CASSEGTSGSEQFF
TRBV6-5 | - | CASSSPGLFYEQYF
TRBV11-3 | - | CASSLTTSQLGEQYF
TRBV29-1 | few | CSVARVNYGYTF
TRBV6-4 | - | CASSGVGGEVDTQYF
TRBV10-3 | few | CAISDGTGTAPNYGYTF
TRBV7-3 | - | CASSPGTSSTDTQYF
TRBV12-2 | - | CASRSLDRVNQPQHF
TRBV7-9 | - | CASSPGQVYYGYTF
TRBV28 | - | CASSSIAGVETQYF
TRBV12-5 | - | CASGLGSGGGNQPQHF
TRBV7-2 | - | CASSLRVRGNQPQHF
TRBV6-5 | - | CASRSGLAVTGELFF
TRBV7-3 | - | CASGRAGGNNEQFF
TRBV6-5 | - | CASRYSGASGANVLTF
TRBV9 | many | CASSGGQGAGEKLFF
TRBV27 | - | CASSYGRIEQETQYF
TRBV11-1 | - | CASSSPGTGHTEAFF
TRBV7-3 | once | CASSSGGGYEQYF
TRBV7-9 | - | CASSLVGGLFYGYTF
TRBV18 | - | CASSPVDRAEQETQYF
TRBV5-1 | - | CASSGAARNLQETQYF
TRBV7-9 | - | CASSLGSVNYGYTF
TRBV30 | - | CAWTAEELEQFF
TRBV7-9 | - | CASSFPGTDNTEAFF
TRBV7-9 | - | CAWGGWGNTIYF
TRBV29-1 | - | CSASGVSYEQYF
TRBV23-1 | - | CASKGGAGGHTTEAFF
TRBV5-5 | - | CASSLAMASGGRETQYF
TRBV7-8 | - | CASSLVEGGTQYF
TRBV7-9 | once | CASSRTSGDYEQYF
TRBV19 | - | CASRLAGGGETQYF
TRBV5-1 | - | CASSQETSTALVNTEAFF
TRBV18 | - | CASSPTSGETGELFF
TRBV7-3 | - | CASRISGGTEAFF
TRBV5-4 | - | CASSWGQSGTSRSRQYF
TRBV7-3 | - | CASSSGTSRSTIYF
TRBV29-1 | - | CSAKLQEFGEQFF
TRBV9 | - | CASGDSERLYGYTF
TRBV7-9 | - | CASSSRDRGLGEQFF
TRBV18 | - | CASSSSGIRSYEQYF
TRBV7-3 | - | CASSFGSGPWDEQFF
TRBV5-5 | - | CASSTGTGNYGYTF
TRBV18 | - | CASSPTRDNEQFF
TRBV6-5 | - | CASSYGGGGYNSPLHF
TRBV28 | - | CASSLLIALGNQPQHF
TRBV5-4 | - | CASSLGNAGNSYEQYF
TRBV5-6 | few | CASSPSIGRLYEQYF
TRBV6-5 | once | CASTRLAGRTDTQYF
TRBV7-9 | - | CASSSGGDTEAFF
TRBV5-1 | once | CASSPDGGYYDSGANVLTF